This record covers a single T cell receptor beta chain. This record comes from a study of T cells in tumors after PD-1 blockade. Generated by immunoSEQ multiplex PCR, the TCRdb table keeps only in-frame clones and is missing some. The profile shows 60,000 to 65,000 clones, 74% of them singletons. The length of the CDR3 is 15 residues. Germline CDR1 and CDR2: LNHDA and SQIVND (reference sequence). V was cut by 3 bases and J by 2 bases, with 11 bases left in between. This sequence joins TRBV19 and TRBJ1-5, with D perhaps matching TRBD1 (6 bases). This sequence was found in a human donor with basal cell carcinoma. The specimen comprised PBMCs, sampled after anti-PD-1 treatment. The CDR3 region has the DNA TGTGCCAGTAGTATCGGACAGTGGGGCAATCAGCCCCAGCATTTT. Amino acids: CASSIGQWGNQPQHF. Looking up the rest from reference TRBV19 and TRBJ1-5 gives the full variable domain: DGGITQSPKYLFRKEGQNVTLSCEQNLNHDAMYWYRQDPGQGLRLIYYSQIVNDFQKGDIAEGYSVSREKKESFPLTVTSAQKNPTAFYLCASSIGQWGNQPQHFGDGTRLSIL.